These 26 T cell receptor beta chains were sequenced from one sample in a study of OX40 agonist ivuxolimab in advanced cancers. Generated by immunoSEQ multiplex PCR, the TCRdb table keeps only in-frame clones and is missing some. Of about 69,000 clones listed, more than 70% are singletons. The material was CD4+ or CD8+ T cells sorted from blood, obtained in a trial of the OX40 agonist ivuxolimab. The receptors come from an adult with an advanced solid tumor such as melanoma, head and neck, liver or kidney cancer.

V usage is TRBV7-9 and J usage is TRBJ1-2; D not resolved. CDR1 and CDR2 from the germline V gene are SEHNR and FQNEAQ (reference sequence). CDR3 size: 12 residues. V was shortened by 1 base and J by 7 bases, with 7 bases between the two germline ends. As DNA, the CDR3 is TGTGCCAGCAGCTTAGTTGAGACTGGCTACACCTTC. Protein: CASSLVETGYTF.

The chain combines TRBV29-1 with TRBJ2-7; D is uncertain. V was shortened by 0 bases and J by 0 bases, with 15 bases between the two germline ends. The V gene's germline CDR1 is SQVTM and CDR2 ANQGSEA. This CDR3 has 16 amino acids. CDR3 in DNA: TGCAGCGTTGAAGAGCCCAATGACCCGAGCTCCTACGAGCAGTACTTC. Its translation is CSVEEPNDPSSYEQYF.

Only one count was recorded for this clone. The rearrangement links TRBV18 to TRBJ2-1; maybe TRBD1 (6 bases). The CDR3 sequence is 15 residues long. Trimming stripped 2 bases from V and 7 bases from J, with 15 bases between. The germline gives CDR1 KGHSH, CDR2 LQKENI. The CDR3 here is CASSPNQGYWNEQFF. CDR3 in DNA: TGTGCCAGCTCACCAAACCAGGGGTACTGGAATGAGCAGTTCTTC.

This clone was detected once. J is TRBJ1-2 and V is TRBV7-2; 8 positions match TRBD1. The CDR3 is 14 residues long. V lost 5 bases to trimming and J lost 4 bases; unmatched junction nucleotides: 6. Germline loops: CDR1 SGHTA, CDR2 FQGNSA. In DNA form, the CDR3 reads TGTGCCAGCAGCCCGGGACAGGCGCTCTATGGCTACACCTTC. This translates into CASSPGQALYGYTF.

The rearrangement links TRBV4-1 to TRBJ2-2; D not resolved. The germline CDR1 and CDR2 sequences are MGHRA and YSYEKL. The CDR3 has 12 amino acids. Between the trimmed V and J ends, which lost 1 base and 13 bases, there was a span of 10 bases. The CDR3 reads CASSQGQLRLFF. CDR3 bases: TGCGCCAGCAGCCAAGGTCAATTGAGGCTGTTTTTT.

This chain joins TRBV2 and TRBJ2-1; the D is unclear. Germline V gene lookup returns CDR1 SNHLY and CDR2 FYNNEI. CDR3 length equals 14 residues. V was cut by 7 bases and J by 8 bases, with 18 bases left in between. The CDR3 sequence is CASIFPRTPHEQFF. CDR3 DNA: TGTGCCAGCATTTTTCCTAGGACCCCTCATGAGCAGTTCTTC.

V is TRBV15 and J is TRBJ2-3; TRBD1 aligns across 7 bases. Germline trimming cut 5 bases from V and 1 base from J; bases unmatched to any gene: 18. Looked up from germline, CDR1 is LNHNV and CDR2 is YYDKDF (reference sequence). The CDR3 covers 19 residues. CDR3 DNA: TGTGCCACCAGCGGACAAGCCCATAGGAGACAGGGAGGCACAGATACGCAGTATTTT. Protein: CATSGQAHRRQGGTDTQYF.

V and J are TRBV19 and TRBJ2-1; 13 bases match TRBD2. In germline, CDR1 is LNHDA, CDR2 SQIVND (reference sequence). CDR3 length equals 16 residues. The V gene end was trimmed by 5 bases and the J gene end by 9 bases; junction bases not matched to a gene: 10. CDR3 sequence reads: CASSPKLAGGLGEQFF. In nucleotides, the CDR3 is TGTGCCAGTAGTCCAAAACTAGCGGGAGGGTTGGGTGAGCAGTTCTTC.

Here the CDR3 reads CASSLRGVTDTQYF. The DNA for the CDR3 is TGTGCCAGCAGTTTACGGGGAGTCACAGATACGCAGTATTTT. The chain employs TRBV27 and TRBJ2-3; D perhaps matches TRBD2 (5 bases). Looked up from germline, CDR1 is MNHEY and CDR2 is SMNVEV (reference sequence). The V end lost 2 bases, the J end lost 2 bases, and 8 bases lay between the germline ends. The CDR3 totals 14 residues.

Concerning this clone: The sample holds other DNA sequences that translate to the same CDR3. The CDR3, as DNA: TGTGCCAGCAGCCAAGATCGGGCAGGTACTAATCAGCCCCAGCATTTT. It is translated as CASSQDRAGTNQPQHF. This chain links TRBV4-2 with TRBJ1-5, with D hard to call. The germline CDR1 and CDR2 sequences are LGHNA and YNFKEQ. CDR3 length: 16 residues. The V gene lost 0 bases and the J gene lost 4 bases, with 13 bases spanning the gap.

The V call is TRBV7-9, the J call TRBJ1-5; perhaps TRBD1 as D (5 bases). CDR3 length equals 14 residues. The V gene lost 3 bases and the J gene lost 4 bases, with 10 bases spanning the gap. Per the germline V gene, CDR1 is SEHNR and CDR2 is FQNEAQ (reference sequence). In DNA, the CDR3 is TGTGCCAGCAGCTTCGGGGGGAGGAATCAGCCCCAGCATTTT. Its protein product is CASSFGGRNQPQHF.

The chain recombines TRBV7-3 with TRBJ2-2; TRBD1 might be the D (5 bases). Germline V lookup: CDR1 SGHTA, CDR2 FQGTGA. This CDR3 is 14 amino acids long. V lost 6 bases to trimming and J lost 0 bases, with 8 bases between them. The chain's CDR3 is CASRLDTNTGELFF. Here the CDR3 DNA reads TGTGCCAGCAGATTGGACACGAACACCGGGGAGCTGTTTTTT.

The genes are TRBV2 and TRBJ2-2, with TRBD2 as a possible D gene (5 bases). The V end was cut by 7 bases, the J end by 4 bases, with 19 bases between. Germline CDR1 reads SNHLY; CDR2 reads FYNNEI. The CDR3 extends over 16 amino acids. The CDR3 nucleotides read TGTGCCAGCATGAGGACGGAGGAGACTCGCACCGGGGAGCTGTTTTTT. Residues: CASMRTEETRTGELFF.

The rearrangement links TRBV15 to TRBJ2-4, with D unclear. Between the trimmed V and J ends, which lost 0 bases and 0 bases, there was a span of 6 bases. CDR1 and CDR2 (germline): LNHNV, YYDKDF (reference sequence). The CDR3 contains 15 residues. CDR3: CATSRDELAKNIQYF. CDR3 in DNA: TGTGCCACCAGCAGAGACGAGTTAGCCAAAAACATTCAGTACTTC.

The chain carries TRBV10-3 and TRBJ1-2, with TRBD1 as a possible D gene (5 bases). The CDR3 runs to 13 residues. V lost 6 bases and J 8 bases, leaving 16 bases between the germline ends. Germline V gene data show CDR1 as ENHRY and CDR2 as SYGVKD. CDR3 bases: TGTGCCATCAGCGAGGACATCCCGCGGGGCTACACCTTC. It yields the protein CAISEDIPRGYTF.

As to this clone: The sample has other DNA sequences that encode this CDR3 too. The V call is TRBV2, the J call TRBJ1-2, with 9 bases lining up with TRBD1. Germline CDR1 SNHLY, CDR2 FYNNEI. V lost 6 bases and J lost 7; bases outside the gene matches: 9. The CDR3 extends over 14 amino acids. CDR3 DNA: TGTGCCAGCAGGGGACAGGGAGAAGGTGGTGGCTACACCTTC. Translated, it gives CASRGQGEGGGYTF.

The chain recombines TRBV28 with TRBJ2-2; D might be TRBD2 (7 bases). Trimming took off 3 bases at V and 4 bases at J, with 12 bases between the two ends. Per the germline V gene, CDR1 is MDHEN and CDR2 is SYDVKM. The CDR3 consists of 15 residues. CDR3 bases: TGTGCCAGCAGTTTTGGGGGGGCGACCACCGGGGAGCTGTTTTTT. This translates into CASSFGGATTGELFF.

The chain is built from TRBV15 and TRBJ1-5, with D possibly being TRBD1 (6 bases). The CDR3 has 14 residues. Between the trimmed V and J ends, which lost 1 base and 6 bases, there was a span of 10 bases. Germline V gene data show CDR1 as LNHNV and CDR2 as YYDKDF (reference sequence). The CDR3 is CATSRAGGGQPQHF. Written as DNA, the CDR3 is TGTGCCACCAGCAGAGCGGGGGGCGGTCAGCCCCAGCATTTT. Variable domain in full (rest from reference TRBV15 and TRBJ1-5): DAMVIQNPRYQVTQFGKPVTLSCSQTLNHNVMYWYQQKSSQAPKLLFHYYDKDFNNEADTPDNFQSRRPNTSFCFLDIRSPGLGDTAMYLCATSRAGGGQPQHFGDGTRLSIL.

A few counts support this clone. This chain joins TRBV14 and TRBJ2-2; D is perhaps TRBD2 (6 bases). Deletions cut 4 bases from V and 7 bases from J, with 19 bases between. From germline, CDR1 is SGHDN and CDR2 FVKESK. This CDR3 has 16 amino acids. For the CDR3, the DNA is TGTGCCAGCAGCCGATCGCAGGGACTGCAAGGCGGGGAGCTGTTTTTT. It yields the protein CASSRSQGLQGGELFF.

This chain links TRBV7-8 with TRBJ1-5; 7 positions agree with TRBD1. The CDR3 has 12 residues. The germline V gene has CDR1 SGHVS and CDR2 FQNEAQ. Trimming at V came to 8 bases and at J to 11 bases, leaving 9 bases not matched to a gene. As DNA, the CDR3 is TGTGCCAGCGGGGGCGACCAGGGGGCCCAGCATTTT. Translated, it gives CASGGDQGAQHF.

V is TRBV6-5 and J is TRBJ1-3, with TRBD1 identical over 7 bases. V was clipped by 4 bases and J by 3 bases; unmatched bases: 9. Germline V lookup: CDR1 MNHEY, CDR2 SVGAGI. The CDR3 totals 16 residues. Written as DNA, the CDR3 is TGTGCCAGCAGTTCAGGGGGGGGCGCAGGTGGAAACACCATATATTTT. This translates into CASSSGGGAGGNTIYF.

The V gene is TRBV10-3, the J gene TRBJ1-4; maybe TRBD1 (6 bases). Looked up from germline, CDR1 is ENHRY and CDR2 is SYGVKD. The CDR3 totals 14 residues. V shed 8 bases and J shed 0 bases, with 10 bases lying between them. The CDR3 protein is CAIGEGATNEKLFF. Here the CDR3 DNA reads TGTGCCATCGGAGAGGGGGCAACTAATGAAAAACTGTTTTTT.

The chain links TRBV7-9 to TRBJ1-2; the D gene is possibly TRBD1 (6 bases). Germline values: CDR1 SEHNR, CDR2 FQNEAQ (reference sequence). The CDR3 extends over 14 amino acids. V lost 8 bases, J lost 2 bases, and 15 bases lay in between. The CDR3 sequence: CASRPTGGNYGYTF. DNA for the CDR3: TGTGCCAGCCGACCGACAGGCGGCAACTATGGCTACACCTTC.

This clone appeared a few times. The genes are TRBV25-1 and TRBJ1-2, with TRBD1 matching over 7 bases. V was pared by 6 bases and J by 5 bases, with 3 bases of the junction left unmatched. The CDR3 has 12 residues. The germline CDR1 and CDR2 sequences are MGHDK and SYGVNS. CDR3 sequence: CASSPTGYGYTF. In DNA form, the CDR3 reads TGTGCCAGCAGCCCGACAGGGTATGGCTACACCTTC.

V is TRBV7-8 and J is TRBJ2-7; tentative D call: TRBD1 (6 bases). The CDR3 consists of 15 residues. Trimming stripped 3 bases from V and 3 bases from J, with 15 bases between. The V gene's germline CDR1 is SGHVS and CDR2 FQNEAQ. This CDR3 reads CASSFPLGDNYEQYF. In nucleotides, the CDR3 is TGTGCCAGCAGCTTCCCGTTAGGGGACAACTACGAGCAGTACTTC. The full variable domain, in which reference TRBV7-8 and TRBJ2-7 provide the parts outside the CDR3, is GAGVSQSPRYKVAKRGQDVALRCDPISGHVSLFWYQQALGQGPEFLTYFQNEAQLDKSGLPSDRFFAERPEGSVSTLKIQRTQQEDSAVYLCASSFPLGDNYEQYFGPGTRLTVT.

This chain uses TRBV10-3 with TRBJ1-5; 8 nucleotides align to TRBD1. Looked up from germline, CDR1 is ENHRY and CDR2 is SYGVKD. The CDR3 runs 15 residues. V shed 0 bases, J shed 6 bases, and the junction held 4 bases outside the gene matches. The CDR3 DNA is TGTGCCATCAGTGAGTCAGGACAGGGCGGTCAGCCCCAGCATTTT. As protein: CAISESGQGGQPQHF.